The present entry profiles one T cell receptor (beta chain) with its context. This sample was taken from a study of control samples from healthy donors and cancer patients. The germline V and J ends were trimmed by 4 bases and 4 bases, with 19 bases remaining between them. The germline V gene encodes CDR1 GTSNPN and CDR2 SVGIG (reference sequence). CDR3 length: 15 amino acids. Some clones are missing from TCRdb's copy, which holds only in-frame ones; the method was immunoSEQ multiplex PCR. The table has about 140,000 clones, roughly 89% seen once. What was sequenced was blood. The rearrangement links TRBV30 to TRBJ1-1, with D possibly being TRBD1 (5 bases). This TCR came from a young man in good health. CDR3 amino acids: CAWTPGPSGGTEAFF. CDR3 nucleotides: TGTGCCTGGACCCCAGGGCCCTCCGGGGGCACTGAAGCTTTCTTT. Complete variable domain (other parts from reference TRBV30 and TRBJ1-1): SQTIHQWPATLVQPVGSPLSLECTVEGTSNPNLYWYRQAAGRGLQLLFYSVGIGQISSEVPQNLSASRPQDRQFILSSKKLLLSDSGFYLCAWTPGPSGGTEAFFGQGTRLTVV.